This T cell receptor (beta chain) emerged from a study of CD8+CD57+ T cells in acquired aplastic anemia. On the study more broadly: DNA per sorted CD4+ or CD8+ sample ranged about 0.17 to 27.4 ug, averaging roughly 3.3 ug. CD4+ cells from healthy donors averaged approximately 11 million reads. Study observations and caveats: CD8+ Simpson's diversity in patients was not significantly different from that in controls. Between patients and controls, some 31 CD8+ CDR3 sequences were found in common.

A note on this clonotype: The target antigen is unknown.

Genomic DNA, serving as template, underwent TCR beta VDJ and CDR3 profiling. Each CDR3 protein gets one entry after TCRdb re-called the reads with MiXCR. The data show some 200,000 distinct CDR3 sequences, over 55% seen once. This CDR3 region has 13 residues. Trimming cost V 3 bases and J 1 base, with 9 bases left between them. CDR1 and CDR2 from the germline V gene are SQVTM and ANQGSEA. V and J are TRBV29-1 and TRBJ1-1, with no clear D. Input material: sorted CD4+, CD8+, or CD8+CD57+ T cells (not recorded which) from PBMCs. This receptor was obtained from a human donor in good health. As DNA, the CDR3 is TGCAGCGTTGATCAGGCCCCGAACACTGAAGCTTTCTTT. It codes for CSVDQAPNTEAFF. Full variable domain (missing parts from reference TRBV29-1 and TRBJ1-1): SAVISQKPSRDICQRGTSLTIQCQVDSQVTMMFWYRQQPGQSLTLIATANQGSEATYESGFVIDKFPISRPNLTFSTLTVSNMSPEDSSIYLCSVDQAPNTEAFFGQGTRLTVV.